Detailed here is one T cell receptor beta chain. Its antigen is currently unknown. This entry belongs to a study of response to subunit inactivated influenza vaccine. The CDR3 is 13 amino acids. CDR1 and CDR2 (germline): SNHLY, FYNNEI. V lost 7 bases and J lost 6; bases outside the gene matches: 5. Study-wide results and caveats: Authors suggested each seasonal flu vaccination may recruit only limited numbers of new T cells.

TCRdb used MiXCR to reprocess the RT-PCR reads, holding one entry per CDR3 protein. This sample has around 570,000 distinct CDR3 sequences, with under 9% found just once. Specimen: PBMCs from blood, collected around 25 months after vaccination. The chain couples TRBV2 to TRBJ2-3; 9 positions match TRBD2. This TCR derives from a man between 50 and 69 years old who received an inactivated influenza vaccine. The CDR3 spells CASTSGGPDTQYF. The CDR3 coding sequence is TGTGCCAGCACGAGCGGGGGGCCTGATACGCAGTATTTT.